Following are 20 T cell receptor beta chains from one sample sequenced in a study of shared clonotypes between healthy human individuals. Sequencing used immunoSEQ multiplex PCR; TCRdb keeps in-frame clones, though not all of them. The data contain fewer than 600,000 clones, 70% to 80% of them seen just once; the ten biggest clones take up around 13%. The sequenced sample consisted of PBMCs. All receptors derive from a woman aged 40 to 55 in good health. Some clones in this sample may be carry-over from other donors' samples.

The rearrangement links TRBV5-1 to TRBJ2-5; D ambiguous. Germline CDR1 is SGHRS and CDR2 is YFSETQ. The CDR3 contains 12 residues. Between the trimmed V and J ends, which lost 0 bases and 5 bases, there was a span of 5 bases. CDR3 region: CASSLDGETQYF. DNA for the CDR3: TGCGCCAGCAGCTTGGACGGGGAGACCCAGTACTTC.

This chain uses TRBV29-1 with TRBJ1-2, with 8 bases aligning to TRBD1. Per the germline V gene, CDR1 is SQVTM and CDR2 is ANQGSEA. V lost 4 bases to trimming and J lost 3 bases; unmatched junction nucleotides: 1. The CDR3 consists of 12 residues. The CDR3 coding sequence is TGCAGCGTTGTGGACAGGGACTATGGCTACACCTTC. Encoded protein: CSVVDRDYGYTF.

The chain recombines TRBV9 with TRBJ2-6; perhaps TRBD1 as D (6 bases). The CDR3 has 19 amino acids. The germline V gene has CDR1 SGDLS and CDR2 YYNGEE. Trimming took 3 bases from V and 1 from J, leaving 20 bases between them. The CDR3 sequence is CASSARQERLASGANVLTF. The CDR3 nucleotides read TGTGCCAGCAGCGCTAGACAGGAGCGCTTGGCGTCTGGGGCCAACGTCCTGACTTTC.

The V and J genes are TRBV18 and TRBJ1-1, with TRBD1 matching over 7 bases. The V gene's germline CDR1 is KGHSH and CDR2 LQKENI. CDR3 length equals 16 residues. V trimming: 0 bases; J trimming: 7 bases; junction bases outside the gene matches: 11. DNA of the CDR3: TGTGCCAGCTCACCACCGGGGAACCGGGACAGCCTTGAAGCTTTCTTT. It encodes CASSPPGNRDSLEAFF.

The V gene is TRBV6-4, the J gene TRBJ2-3, with no clear D. In germline, CDR1 is MRHNA, CDR2 SNTAGT. The CDR3 covers 15 residues. Trimming took off 2 bases at V and 0 bases at J, with 9 bases between the two ends. CDR3 region: CASSDDPASTDTQYF. The CDR3 region has the DNA TGTGCCAGCAGTGACGACCCGGCCAGCACAGATACGCAGTATTTT.

The chain joins TRBV14 to TRBJ2-3, with D possibly matching TRBD1 (7 bases). V shed 4 bases and J shed 6 bases, with 14 bases lying between them. The germline CDR1 and CDR2 sequences are SGHDN and FVKESK. The CDR3 extends over 14 amino acids. The CDR3 loop reads CASSRGGGVDTQYF. CDR3 DNA: TGTGCCAGCAGCCGAGGAGGGGGCGTCGATACGCAGTATTTT.

On this clone itself: A far larger clone is off by one base, so a read error is likely. The chain links TRBV7-9 to TRBJ2-7, with TRBD1 identical over 10 bases. Germline V gene data show CDR1 as SEHNR and CDR2 as FQNEAQ (reference sequence). This CDR3 has 15 amino acids. The V segment lost 2 bases and the J segment 8 bases; nucleotides outside the gene matches: 9. The CDR3 spells CASSLNLRDRGKQYF. The CDR3 DNA follows: TGTGCCAGCAGCTTAAACCTGCGGGACAGGGGCAAGCAGTACTTC. Looking up the rest from reference TRBV7-9 and TRBJ2-7 gives the full variable domain: DTGVSQNPRHKITKRGQNVTFRCDPISEHNRLYWYRQTLGQGPEFLTYFQNEAQLEKSRLLSDRFSAERPKGSFSTLEIQRTEQGDSAMYLCASSLNLRDRGKQYFGPGTRLTVT.

On this clone: Germline is not matched at one junction end, which may reflect a read error. CDR3 loop: CASRLWTSINEQFF. The CDR3, as DNA: TGTGCCAGCAGATTATGGACTAGCATTAATGAGCAGTTCTTC. The chain couples TRBV27 to TRBJ2-1; 8 bases fit TRBD2. CDR1 and CDR2 (germline): MNHEY, SMNVEV (reference sequence). The CDR3 has 14 residues.

The rearrangement links TRBV6-5 to TRBJ1-4, with D hard to call. V lost 6 bases, J lost 8 bases, and 19 bases lay in between. The CDR3 length is 15 residues. CDR1 and CDR2 from the germline V gene are MNHEY and SVGAGI. CDR3 sequence: CASRSKGWGGEKLFF. The CDR3 DNA sequence: TGTGCCAGCAGGAGCAAGGGCTGGGGTGGAGAAAAACTGTTTTTT.

J is TRBJ2-3 and V is TRBV10-3; D might be TRBD2 (5 bases). The V end lost 0 bases, the J end lost 4 bases, and 11 bases lay between the germline ends. CDR3 length equals 15 residues. Germline values: CDR1 ENHRY, CDR2 SYGVKD. The CDR3 is CAISESLARPDTQYF. CDR3 bases: TGTGCCATCAGTGAGTCCCTAGCCCGCCCAGATACGCAGTATTTT.

This clone was found once. The gene calls are TRBV19 and TRBJ2-7, with 7 bases fitting TRBD2. Germline V gene lookup returns CDR1 LNHDA and CDR2 SQIVND (reference sequence). V shed 3 bases, J shed 2 bases, and the junction held 4 bases outside the gene matches. This CDR3 spans 14 amino acids. The CDR3 DNA is TGTGCCAGTAGTATGAGGGAGGGCCCCTACGAGCAGTACTTC. Protein product: CASSMREGPYEQYF. The full variable domain, rest sourced from reference TRBV19 and TRBJ2-7, is DGGITQSPKYLFRKEGQNVTLSCEQNLNHDAMYWYRQDPGQGLRLIYYSQIVNDFQKGDIAEGYSVSREKKESFPLTVTSAQKNPTAFYLCASSMREGPYEQYFGPGTRLTVT.

The sample holds many counts of this clone. The identical CDR3 is also encoded by other nucleotide sequences in the sample. The CDR3 DNA is TGTGCCTGGAGTGTAGGGTGGACGAATCTCCGGGAGACCCAGTACTTC. Amino acid sequence: CAWSVGWTNLRETQYF. The chain recombines TRBV30 with TRBJ2-5; D is ambiguous. Germline-derived CDR1 and CDR2 are GTSNPN and SVGIG (reference sequence). V dropped 0 bases and J dropped 5 bases, with 19 bases sitting between them. CDR3 size: 16 residues.

The V and J genes are TRBV29-1 and TRBJ2-1, with D unclear. Germline values: CDR1 SQVTM, CDR2 ANQGSEA. The CDR3 is made up of 13 amino acids. Trimming removed 4 bases from V and 5 bases from J, with 12 bases in between. CDR3 residues: CSVASQLDNEQFF. The CDR3 DNA follows: TGCAGCGTTGCAAGCCAGCTTGACAATGAGCAGTTCTTC.

The chain carries TRBV5-1 and TRBJ1-4; 8 nucleotides match TRBD1. The junction had 4 bases not matched to a gene; V was cut back by 5 bases and J by 4 bases. The germline V gene has CDR1 SGHRS and CDR2 YFSETQ. The CDR3 length is 14 residues. The CDR3 region is CASSQGQVNEKLFF. In DNA form, the CDR3 reads TGCGCCAGCAGTCAGGGACAGGTTAATGAAAAACTGTTTTTT.

The rearrangement joins TRBV28 to TRBJ2-7, with 10 bases that match TRBD1. CDR3 length: 15 residues. Losses at the gene ends were 5 bases for V and 4 bases for J; bases not matched to a gene: 8. In germline, CDR1 is MDHEN, CDR2 SYDVKM. In DNA form, the CDR3 reads TGTGCCAGCAGTACGGGACAGGGGCCGTTGTACGAGCAGTACTTC. This sequence encodes CASSTGQGPLYEQYF.

This clone has only one observation. The chain links TRBV20-1 to TRBJ2-1, with a possible D match to TRBD1 (5 bases). The CDR3 is 10 amino acids. The V gene's germline CDR1 is DFQATT and CDR2 SNEGSKA (reference sequence). V lost 7 bases to trimming and J lost 8 bases, with 9 bases between them. The CDR3: CSVLGHEQFF. The CDR3 bases are TGCAGTGTACTGGGGCATGAGCAGTTCTTC.

In the case of this clone: A single base is all that separates this from a far larger clone, so a read error is likely. The gene calls are TRBV5-6 and TRBJ2-3; the D is unclear. The CDR3 extends over 15 amino acids. In germline, CDR1 is SGHDT, CDR2 YYEEEE. CDR3 nucleotide sequence: TGTGCCAGCAGCGTTACGGCAGGCAGCACAGATACGCAGTGTTTT. Its protein is CASSVTAGSTDTQCF.

The chain recombines TRBV10-3 with TRBJ2-2; the D is unclear. Trimming pared 5 bases from V and 0 bases from J, leaving 7 bases between. Per the germline V gene, CDR1 is ENHRY and CDR2 is SYGVKD. The CDR3 loop spans 14 amino acids. As DNA, the CDR3 is TGTGCCATCAGTCTGGACGCGAACACCGGGGAGCTGTTTTTT. Translated: CAISLDANTGELFF.

This clone is a singleton in its sample. The chain employs TRBV30 and TRBJ1-2, with TRBD1 identical over 8 bases. The CDR3 extends over 15 amino acids. V was clipped by 3 bases and J by 4 bases; unmatched bases: 10. Germline CDR1 is GTSNPN and CDR2 is SVGIG (reference sequence). The DNA for the CDR3 is TGTGCCTGGAGAGGTTCAGGGGGCCGGAGCTATGGCTACACCTTC. Residues: CAWRGSGGRSYGYTF.

The chain employs TRBV5-1 and TRBJ2-1, with 12 bases identical to TRBD2. Germline V CDR1 and CDR2: SGHRS, YFSETQ. V lost 0 bases and J lost 6; bases outside the gene matches: 1. This CDR3 contains 15 residues. In nucleotides, the CDR3 is TGCGCCAGCAGCTTGGCGACTAGCGGGAGCAATGAGCAGTTCTTC. Its protein is CASSLATSGSNEQFF.